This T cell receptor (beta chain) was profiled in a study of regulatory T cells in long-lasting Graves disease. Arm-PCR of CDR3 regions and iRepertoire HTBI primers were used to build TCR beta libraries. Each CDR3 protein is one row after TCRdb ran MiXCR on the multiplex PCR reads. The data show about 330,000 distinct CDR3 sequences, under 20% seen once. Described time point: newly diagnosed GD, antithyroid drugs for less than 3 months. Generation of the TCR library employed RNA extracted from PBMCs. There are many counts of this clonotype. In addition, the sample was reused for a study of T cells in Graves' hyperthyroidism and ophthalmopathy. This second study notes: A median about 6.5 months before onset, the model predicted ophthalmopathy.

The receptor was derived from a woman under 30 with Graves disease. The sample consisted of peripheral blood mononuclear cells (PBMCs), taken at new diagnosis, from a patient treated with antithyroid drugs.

As DNA, the CDR3 is TGTGCCAGCAGAGCAGGGTTCTACGAGCAGTACTTC. It specifies CASRAGFYEQYF. The chain couples TRBV6-1 to TRBJ2-7, with a possible D match to TRBD1 (5 bases). The CDR3 has 12 residues. Germline assignment: CDR1 MNHNS and CDR2 SASEGT. The V gene lost 6 bases and the J gene lost 3 bases, with 9 bases spanning the gap.